The T cell receptor beta chain under discussion was sequenced for a study of cytomegalovirus exposure and HLA in healthy donors. Germline CDR1 reads MNHNY; CDR2 reads SVGAGI (reference sequence). There are 16 residues in the CDR3. Study-wide results and limits: Reports indicate that TCR beta sequences accurately predicted the HLA-A and HLA-B alleles of most subjects. Productive rates of about 90% or about 30% were seen for most TCR beta V segments in an earlier analysis. Certain sequence variants were highly shared and formed a cluster, and this cluster was likely a sequencing artifact.

A multiplex PCR was run with 60 Vbeta primers and 13 Jbeta primers. Generated by immunoSEQ multiplex PCR, the TCRdb table keeps only in-frame clones and is missing some. The repertoire holds under 200,000 clones, with 70% to 80% as singletons. In the case of this clone: Its antigen is unidentified. A junction end diverges from the germline sequence, so it may reflect a read error.

The source is a man aged 35 to 55 in good health and CMV-seronegative. The sample consisted of PBMCs. This chain connects TRBV6-6 to TRBJ2-1; 9 bases agree with TRBD1. The CDR3 coding sequence is TGTGCCAGCAGACAAACCACAGGGGGCTCCGACAATGAGCAGTTCTTC. Its translation: CASRQTTGGSDNEQFF.